These T cell receptor beta chains were read from a single sample in a study of radiation and T cells in renal cell carcinoma. Using immunoSEQ multiplex PCR, the repertoire was profiled, and TCRdb retains in-frame clones only, with some absent. Among just over 95,000 clones listed, more than 65% were seen once. The source was blood, collected from a patient whose treatment included radiotherapy and nephrectomy. The receptors come from a man aged 55 to 70 with renal cell carcinoma. Each CDR3 is given with its conserved first and last residue. Each record gives: J gene, clone size, V gene, D gene, CDR3 DNA, CDR3 protein. The D gene is left open where the match is weak. Clone size is given for some rows only: seen once, a few or many times, or a class if the clone is expanded.

J: TRBJ2-7
size: NA
V: TRBV7-8
D: TRBD1
DNA: TGTGCCAGCAGCTTAGGCCGGGACAGGATATACGAGCAGTACTTC
CDR3: CASSLGRDRIYEQYF

J: TRBJ2-1
size: NA
V: TRBV6-6
D: TRBD1
DNA: TGTGCCAGCAGTTACCGATCCGGGACAGGGCAGTTCTTC
CDR3: CASSYRSGTGQFF

J: TRBJ2-2
size: NA
V: TRBV5-1
D: NA
DNA: TGCGCCAGCAGCTTGGCCACGGGGAACACCGGGGAGCTGTTTTTT
CDR3: CASSLATGNTGELFF

J: TRBJ2-7
size: NA
V: TRBV6-6
D: TRBD1
DNA: TGTGCCAGCAGGCGGACAGGGACCTCCGGAGAGCAGTACTTC
CDR3: CASRRTGTSGEQYF

J: TRBJ2-3
size: NA
V: TRBV19
D: NA
DNA: TGTGCCACCTCCCCGACTGGAACAGATACGCAGTATTTT
CDR3: CATSPTGTDTQYF

J: TRBJ1-2
size: NA
V: TRBV28
D: NA
DNA: TGTGCCAGCAGTTGGGCGGAAGATGGCTACACCTTC
CDR3: CASSWAEDGYTF

J: TRBJ2-1
size: NA
V: TRBV6-1
D: NA
DNA: TGTGCCAGCAGTCAAGACCCCCGGGACATATGGTCCTACAATGAGCAGTTCTTC
CDR3: CASSQDPRDIWSYNEQFF

J: TRBJ2-3
size: few
V: TRBV5-4
D: NA
DNA: TGTGCCAGCAGCCCCTCCGCCGGGCCAACATTTTGGGACACAGATACGCAGTATTTT
CDR3: CASSPSAGPTFWDTDTQYF

J: TRBJ2-6
size: NA
V: TRBV9
D: TRBD1
DNA: TGTGCCAGCAGCGTAGCTAGGGGGGACAGGGCTTACTCTGGGGCCAACGTCCTGACTTTC
CDR3: CASSVARGDRAYSGANVLTF

J: TRBJ1-6
size: NA
V: TRBV6-5
D: NA
DNA: TGTGCCAGCTGTAGGAGCTCCTATAATTCACCCCTCCACTTT
CDR3: CASCRSSYNSPLHF

J: TRBJ2-1
size: NA
V: TRBV20-1
D: TRBD2
DNA: TGCAGTGCTAGACCGGGACTAGCGCCGTTCTTC
CDR3: CSARPGLAPFF

J: TRBJ2-7
size: NA
V: TRBV28
D: NA
DNA: TGTGCCAGCAGTTGGGGGGAGTTCGAGCAGTACTTC
CDR3: CASSWGEFEQYF

J: TRBJ1-1
size: NA
V: TRBV6-5
D: NA
DNA: TGTGCCAGCAGTCAAGGACACTACACTGAAGCTTTCTTT
CDR3: CASSQGHYTEAFF

J: TRBJ2-7
size: NA
V: TRBV6-5
D: NA
DNA: TGTGCCAGCAGCCCCCTTGGGTACGAGCAGTACTTC
CDR3: CASSPLGYEQYF

J: TRBJ2-7
size: NA
V: TRBV6-5
D: TRBD1
DNA: TGTGCCAGCAGGCTAGGACAGGATAACTCCTACGAGCAGTACTTC
CDR3: CASRLGQDNSYEQYF

J: TRBJ1-2
size: NA
V: TRBV6-5
D: NA
DNA: TGTGCCAGCAGTTACTCTCCCAGTTTTTATGGCTACACCTTC
CDR3: CASSYSPSFYGYTF

J: TRBJ2-1
size: NA
V: TRBV2
D: TRBD1
DNA: TGTGCCAGCAGCACGGGACAGGGGGCCTCCTACAATGAGCAGTTCTTC
CDR3: CASSTGQGASYNEQFF

J: TRBJ1-2
size: NA
V: TRBV10-1
D: NA
DNA: TGCGCCAGCAGTGACAAGACCGGCTATGGCTACACCTTC
CDR3: CASSDKTGYGYTF

J: TRBJ2-7
size: NA
V: TRBV2
D: NA
DNA: TGTGCCAGCAGTGTAGGTATGGGCTGGGACGAGCGACTAAAACTTTCCTACGAGCAGTACTTC
CDR3: CASSVGMGWDERLKLSYEQYF

J: TRBJ2-2
size: NA
V: TRBV7-7
D: TRBD1
DNA: TGTGCCAGCAGCTTAGGGAGACAGGGTTTCACCGGGGAGCTGTTTTTT
CDR3: CASSLGRQGFTGELFF

J: TRBJ2-7
size: NA
V: TRBV5-6
D: NA
DNA: TGTGCCAGCAGTCAACCGGGACGAAGCTCCTACGAGCAGTACTTC
CDR3: CASSQPGRSSYEQYF

J: TRBJ1-1
size: few
V: TRBV7-9
D: NA
DNA: TGTGCCAGCAGCTTAGCCTTTGGACCATTGAACACTGAAGCTTTCTTT
CDR3: CASSLAFGPLNTEAFF

J: TRBJ2-7
size: NA
V: TRBV27
D: NA
DNA: TGTGCCAGCAGTTCGGGTTCTTGGACCGTTAGCTCCTACGAGCAGTACTTC
CDR3: CASSSGSWTVSSYEQYF

J: TRBJ2-2
size: NA
V: TRBV5-1
D: NA
DNA: TGCGCCAGCAGCTTAGCCGGGGAGCTGTTTTTT
CDR3: CASSLAGELFF

J: TRBJ2-3
size: once
V: TRBV5-1
D: NA
DNA: TGCGCCAGCAGCCCCACCGTGGGGCAGGCCACAGATACGCAGTATTTT
CDR3: CASSPTVGQATDTQYF

J: TRBJ2-7
size: NA
V: TRBV6-1
D: TRBD2
DNA: TGTGCCAGCAGGCCGGTGGGGGGGGCCTACGAGCAGTACTTC
CDR3: CASRPVGGAYEQYF

J: TRBJ2-3
size: NA
V: TRBV5-4
D: NA
DNA: TGTGCCAGCAAGAAAGGTGGGGGAAGCACAGATACGCAGTATTTT
CDR3: CASKKGGGSTDTQYF

J: TRBJ1-1
size: NA
V: TRBV5-1
D: NA
DNA: TGCGCCAGCAGCTTGGGGAGCATGGAAGGGGCTTTCTTT
CDR3: CASSLGSMEGAFF

J: TRBJ2-7
size: NA
V: TRBV19
D: NA
DNA: TGTGCCAGTAGTCTTGGACAGTTCTACGAGCAGTACTTC
CDR3: CASSLGQFYEQYF

J: TRBJ2-3
size: NA
V: TRBV6-5
D: NA
DNA: TGTGCCAGCAGTCAGGCGGGACTTGGGGCGCAGTATTTT
CDR3: CASSQAGLGAQYF

J: TRBJ2-3
size: NA
V: TRBV11-3
D: NA
DNA: TGTGCCAGCAGCCCCGGACAGAGCACAGATACGCAGTATTTT
CDR3: CASSPGQSTDTQYF

J: TRBJ2-6
size: NA
V: TRBV19
D: NA
DNA: TGTGCCAGTAGTATTCAGGGGCGAAGCTCTGGGGCCAACGTCCTGACTTTC
CDR3: CASSIQGRSSGANVLTF

J: TRBJ1-5
size: NA
V: TRBV6-1
D: NA
DNA: TGTGCCAGCAGTGAACGAGGCCTGAGGGGCGGTCAGCCCCAGCATTTT
CDR3: CASSERGLRGGQPQHF

J: TRBJ2-1
size: NA
V: TRBV28
D: NA
DNA: TGTGCCACCCTCGACAGGGGCGGGGGGTACAATGAGCAGTTCTTC
CDR3: CATLDRGGGYNEQFF

J: TRBJ2-5
size: NA
V: TRBV7-9
D: NA
DNA: TGTGCCAGCAGCTTTCACAGGGCAGGAGGAGAGACCCAGTACTTC
CDR3: CASSFHRAGGETQYF

J: TRBJ2-7
size: NA
V: TRBV21-1
D: NA
DNA: TGTGCCAGCAGCAGCCCCCGGGACAGGGAGTACGAGCAGTACTTC
CDR3: CASSSPRDREYEQYF

J: TRBJ2-7
size: NA
V: TRBV27
D: TRBD1
DNA: TGTGCCAGCAAATTCGCTCCGGGACAGGGGGTCTACGAGCAGTACTTC
CDR3: CASKFAPGQGVYEQYF

J: TRBJ2-5
size: NA
V: TRBV7-7
D: TRBD1
DNA: TGTGCCAGCACCGCCTACGAGGGACAGGGGCAAGAGACCCAGTACTTC
CDR3: CASTAYEGQGQETQYF

J: TRBJ2-1
size: NA
V: TRBV2
D: NA
DNA: TGTGCCAGCAGTCCAGCTTTCAATGAGCAGTTCTTC
CDR3: CASSPAFNEQFF

J: TRBJ1-2
size: few
V: TRBV4-3
D: TRBD1
DNA: TGCGCCAGCAGCCAAGAATCTCGGACAGGCGGGGGCTACACCTTC
CDR3: CASSQESRTGGGYTF

J: TRBJ2-3
size: NA
V: TRBV4-2
D: TRBD2
DNA: TGTGCCAGCAGCCCAGGACTAGCGGGAGATACGCAGTATTTT
CDR3: CASSPGLAGDTQYF

J: TRBJ2-5
size: NA
V: TRBV15
D: NA
DNA: TGTGCCACCAGCAGAGAACCCCAAGAGACCCAGTACTTC
CDR3: CATSREPQETQYF

J: TRBJ1-3
size: NA
V: TRBV6-5
D: NA
DNA: TGTGCCAGCAGTACGGGACGAAACACCATATATTTT
CDR3: CASSTGRNTIYF

J: TRBJ2-7
size: once
V: TRBV5-4
D: TRBD2
DNA: TGTGCCAGCAGCTTGTGGGGGGGTGGAAGGGAGCAGTACTTC
CDR3: CASSLWGGGREQYF

J: TRBJ1-2
size: NA
V: TRBV18
D: NA
DNA: TGTGCCAGCTCAACCCGGACAACAGCTAACTATGGCTACACCTTC
CDR3: CASSTRTTANYGYTF

J: TRBJ2-3
size: NA
V: TRBV5-1
D: NA
DNA: TGCGCCAGCAGCCCCGGGACTCTCCCAGATACGCAGTATTTT
CDR3: CASSPGTLPDTQYF

J: TRBJ2-2
size: NA
V: TRBV4-1
D: NA
DNA: TGCGCCAGCAGCAAGCCGGGATTACCAGTAGCGAACACCGGGGAGCTGTTTTTT
CDR3: CASSKPGLPVANTGELFF

J: TRBJ1-1
size: NA
V: TRBV7-2
D: NA
DNA: TGTGCCAGCAGCTTAGAGGGGACCCATGCGACTGAAGCTTTCTTT
CDR3: CASSLEGTHATEAFF

J: TRBJ2-3
size: NA
V: TRBV6-5
D: TRBD1
DNA: TGTGCCAGCAGTTGGGACAGGGGGCACACAGATACGCAGTATTTT
CDR3: CASSWDRGHTDTQYF